The 29 T cell receptor beta chains listed next were all sequenced from one sample in a study of T cell responses to AZD1222 COVID-19 vaccine. Produced via immunoSEQ multiplex PCR; TCRdb's table is partial and in-frame only. This sample has around 260,000 clones, with about 92% found just once. The source material was peripheral blood, sampled on day 0 of AZD1222 vaccination. These receptors came from an adult in good health.

V usage is TRBV7-2 and J usage is TRBJ2-7; maybe TRBD2 (5 bases). The ends were cut back, 6 bases at V and 3 bases at J, with 12 bases in the middle. There are 13 residues in the CDR3. Per the germline V gene, CDR1 is SGHTA and CDR2 is FQGNSA. The CDR3 DNA sequence: TGTGCCAGCAGGCCGCCCGGACTCTACGAGCAGTACTTC. The encoded protein is CASRPPGLYEQYF.

This chain uses TRBV6-5 with TRBJ2-7, with 8 bases identical to TRBD2. From germline, CDR1 is MNHEY and CDR2 SVGAGI. V trimming: 5 bases; J trimming: 3 bases; junction bases outside the gene matches: 9. The CDR3 consists of 15 residues. The CDR3 here is CASSPRGGVRYEQYF. CDR3 nucleotide sequence: TGTGCCAGCAGTCCCCGGGGGGGGGTCCGCTACGAGCAGTACTTC.

V gene TRBV7-2 combines with J gene TRBJ1-5, with D perhaps TRBD1 (5 bases). The V gene's germline CDR1 is SGHTA and CDR2 FQGNSA. The CDR3 contains 15 residues. Deletions cut 5 bases from V and 3 bases from J, with 14 bases between. The CDR3 nucleotides read TGTGCCAGCAGCCAAGGGGCCGTATTCAATCAGCCCCAGCATTTT. Translating it yields CASSQGAVFNQPQHF.

The rearrangement uses TRBV3-1 (or the pseudogene TRBV3-2) and TRBJ2-7, with D perhaps given as TRBD1 or TRBD2 (6 bases each). V lost 3 bases and J lost 1, with 10 bases in between. Germline CDR1 reads LGHDT; CDR2 reads YNNKEL (reference sequence). This CDR3 is 14 amino acids long. The CDR3 DNA reads as TGTGCCAGCAGCCATCTAGGGGGGTCCTACGAGCAGTACTTC. It translates to CASSHLGGSYEQYF.

This clone came up a few times. The V call is TRBV28, the J call TRBJ1-3; no firm D call. Germline-derived CDR1 and CDR2 are MDHEN and SYDVKM. The CDR3 has 15 amino acids. The germline V and J ends were trimmed by 6 bases and 0 bases, with 12 bases remaining between them. The CDR3 region has the DNA TGTGCCAGCAGGGAAACACAGCACTCTGGAAACACCATATATTTT. Its translation: CASRETQHSGNTIYF. Supplemented by reference TRBV28 and TRBJ1-3, the full variable domain reads DVKVTQSSRYLVKRTGEKVFLECVQDMDHENMFWYRQDPGLGLRLIYFSYDVKMKEKGDIPEGYSVSREKKERFSLILESASTNQTSMYLCASRETQHSGNTIYFGEGSWLTVV.

The V call is TRBV6-5, the J call TRBJ2-3; D not certain. Trimming pared 6 bases from V and 4 bases from J, leaving 11 bases between. This CDR3 has 13 amino acids. The germline V gene encodes CDR1 MNHEY and CDR2 SVGAGI. DNA for the CDR3: TGTGCCAGCAGCCTCCCAGCACCAGATACGCAGTATTTT. Protein product: CASSLPAPDTQYF.

This chain joins TRBV20-1 and TRBJ2-3; D is unclear. The germline V and J ends were trimmed by 3 bases and 0 bases, with 13 bases remaining between them. Germline assignment: CDR1 DFQATT and CDR2 SNEGSKA (reference sequence). The CDR3 loop spans 15 amino acids. The CDR3 spells CSASLGFPSTDTQYF. The DNA of the CDR3 is TGCAGTGCTAGTTTGGGCTTTCCTAGCACAGATACGCAGTATTTT.

Comments on this clone: One junction end does not reproduce the germline sequence, and a read error may be involved. The rearrangement uses TRBV28 and TRBJ2-7, with 7 bases fitting TRBD1. The CDR3 has 11 amino acids. Germline CDR1 reads MDHEN; CDR2 reads SYDVKM. The DNA for the CDR3 is TGTGCCAGCAGTGTGAAGACAGGGTTCGCTTTC. Translation: CASSVKTGFAF. Full variable domain (outside the CDR3, taken from reference TRBV28 and TRBJ2-7): DVKVTQSSRYLVKRTGEKVFLECVQDMDHENMFWYRQDPGLGLRLIYFSYDVKMKEKGDIPEGYSVSREKKERFSLILESASTNQTSMYLCASSVKTGFAFGPGTRLTVT.

In its sample, this clone was seen a few times. The chain couples TRBV19 to TRBJ1-1; maybe TRBD1 (5 bases). The CDR3 is made up of 15 amino acids. Germline CDR1 LNHDA, CDR2 SQIVND (reference sequence). With 6 bases removed from V and 0 bases from J, the gap between germline ends came to 14 bases. In DNA form, the CDR3 reads TGTGCCAGTAGGCTAAGGGGCTGGGTGAACACTGAAGCTTTCTTT. The encoded protein is CASRLRGWVNTEAFF.

This rearrangement joins TRBV9 to TRBJ2-7; perhaps D is TRBD1 or TRBD2 (6 bases each). V was cut by 0 bases and J by 7 bases, with 11 bases left in between. This CDR3 comprises 13 residues. The germline gives CDR1 SGDLS, CDR2 YYNGEE. CDR3 region: CASSVEGGREQYF. The CDR3 DNA is TGTGCCAGCAGCGTAGAGGGGGGCAGGGAGCAGTACTTC. The full variable domain, with the rest looked up from reference TRBV9 and TRBJ2-7, is DSGVTQTPKHLITATGQRVTLRCSPRSGDLSVYWYQQSLDQGLQFLIQYYNGEERAKGNILERFSAQQFPDLHSELNLSSLELGDSALYFCASSVEGGREQYFGPGTRLTVT.

This chain uses TRBV6-5 with TRBJ2-3; no clear D gene. This CDR3 region has 16 residues. Trimming shortened V by 1 base and J by 2 bases, and 13 bases separated the two germline ends. Germline CDR1 MNHEY, CDR2 SVGAGI. The CDR3 spells CASSYYSHTATDTQYF. The CDR3 DNA sequence: TGTGCCAGCAGTTACTACTCCCATACAGCCACAGATACGCAGTATTTT.

This chain connects TRBV7-6 to TRBJ2-1, with D perhaps given as TRBD1 or TRBD2 (5 bases each). V was clipped by 5 bases and J by 6 bases, with 11 bases between them. The CDR3 covers 13 residues. In germline, CDR1 is SGHVS, CDR2 FNYEAQ. Here the CDR3 reads CASSPRDGNEQFF. CDR3 in DNA: TGTGCCAGCAGCCCCCGGGACGGCAATGAGCAGTTCTTC.

The J gene is TRBJ1-1, the V gene TRBV28; D call uncertain. V lost 4 bases and J 3 bases, leaving 12 bases between the germline ends. The CDR3 spans 14 residues. Germline V gene sequence: CDR1 MDHEN, CDR2 SYDVKM. The CDR3 nucleotides are TGTGCCAGCAGTTATGCCGTTAGTTACACTGAAGCTTTCTTT. Translating it yields CASSYAVSYTEAFF.

V is TRBV28 and J is TRBJ2-5; D is perhaps TRBD1 (6 bases). V lost 6 bases and J lost 5, with 19 bases in between. The CDR3 consists of 15 residues. Germline CDR1 reads MDHEN; CDR2 reads SYDVKM. In nucleotides, the CDR3 is TGTGCCAGCAGGCTAGGGCGGGCAGGGGAGGAGACCCAGTACTTC. It yields the protein CASRLGRAGEETQYF. Full variable domain (rest looked up from reference TRBV28 and TRBJ2-5): DVKVTQSSRYLVKRTGEKVFLECVQDMDHENMFWYRQDPGLGLRLIYFSYDVKMKEKGDIPEGYSVSREKKERFSLILESASTNQTSMYLCASRLGRAGEETQYFGPGTRLLVL.

This rearrangement joins TRBV7-3 to TRBJ2-2, with D possibly being TRBD2 (5 bases). This CDR3 has 16 amino acids. Germline V gene sequence: CDR1 SGHTA, CDR2 FQGTGA. V gave up 5 bases and J gave up 0 bases, with 13 bases separating them. The CDR3 bases are TGTGCCAGCAGCCCCCCGGGCGGGTCGAACACCGGGGAGCTGTTTTTT. The encoded protein is CASSPPGGSNTGELFF.

The rearrangement uses TRBV7-3 and TRBJ2-2, with D unresolved. Germline lookup yields CDR1 SGHTA and CDR2 FQGTGA. This CDR3 is built from 15 residues. V was cut by 6 bases and J by 0 bases, with 11 bases left in between. The CDR3 DNA reads as TGTGCCAGCAGTCCCCAGGCCCCGAACACCGGGGAGCTGTTTTTT. Amino acid sequence: CASSPQAPNTGELFF.

This chain connects TRBV6-2 or TRBV6-3 to TRBJ1-5; D remains ambiguous. Germline CDR1 and CDR2: MNHEY and SVGEGT. The CDR3 totals 12 residues. Trimming removed 2 bases from V and 6 bases from J, with 5 bases in between. The DNA of the CDR3 is TGTGCCAGCAGTTACAGCGCTCAGCCCCAGCATTTT. The encoded protein is CASSYSAQPQHF.

The chain uses TRBV2 and TRBJ2-2; D uncertain. The CDR3 sequence is 13 residues long. Germline V gene data show CDR1 as SNHLY and CDR2 as FYNNEI. The germline V and J ends were trimmed by 5 bases and 5 bases, with 9 bases remaining between them. The CDR3 protein is CASSYLLTGELFF. For the CDR3, the DNA is TGTGCCAGCAGTTACTTATTAACCGGGGAGCTGTTTTTT. The entire variable domain, with the rest obtained from reference TRBV2 and TRBJ2-2, is as follows: EPEVTQTPSHQVTQMGQEVILRCVPISNHLYFYWYRQILGQKVEFLVSFYNNEISEKSEIFDDQFSVERPDGSNFTLKIRSTKLEDSAMYFCASSYLLTGELFFGEGSRLTVL.

This sequence joins TRBV7-9 and TRBJ2-2, with 7 bases aligning to TRBD1. The CDR3 runs to 15 residues. Germline V gene lookup returns CDR1 SEHNR and CDR2 FQNEAQ (reference sequence). V gave up 5 bases and J gave up 1 base; unmatched junction bases: 4. CDR3 in DNA: TGTGCCAGCAGCCCCAGGACAGGGAACACCGGGGAGCTGTTTTTT. The encoded protein is CASSPRTGNTGELFF. Together with reference TRBV7-9 and TRBJ2-2, the CDR3 gives the full variable domain: DTGVSQNPRHKITKRGQNVTFRCDPISEHNRLYWYRQTLGQGPEFLTYFQNEAQLEKSRLLSDRFSAERPKGSFSTLEIQRTEQGDSAMYLCASSPRTGNTGELFFGEGSRLTVL.

J is TRBJ2-7 and V is TRBV6-5, with D perhaps TRBD1 or TRBD2 (5 bases each). CDR1 and CDR2 (germline): MNHEY, SVGAGI. The V end lost 7 bases, the J end lost 6 bases, and 22 bases lay between the germline ends. The CDR3 is 15 amino acids. This CDR3 reads CASTSSGTHRSEQYF. DNA for the CDR3: TGTGCCAGCACCTCCTCGGGGACCCATCGATCCGAGCAGTACTTC.

The genes are TRBV7-8 and TRBJ2-3; D may be TRBD2 (5 bases). CDR1 and CDR2 (germline): SGHVS, FQNEAQ. This CDR3 region has 18 residues. V was trimmed by 1 base and J by 4 bases, leaving 21 bases between them. The chain's CDR3 is CASSLVVLGYSRADTQYF. In DNA, the CDR3 is TGTGCCAGCAGCTTAGTAGTCCTTGGGTACTCGCGGGCAGATACGCAGTATTTT.

The V call is TRBV4-2, the J call TRBJ1-5; no clear D. The CDR3 covers 13 residues. V shed 1 base and J shed 4 bases, with 5 bases lying between them. Germline loops: CDR1 LGHNA, CDR2 YNFKEQ. The DNA of the CDR3 is TGTGCCAGCAGCCAAGCACAGAATCAGCCCCAGCATTTT. Protein product: CASSQAQNQPQHF.

J is TRBJ1-1 and V is TRBV2, with no clear D. The germline V and J ends were trimmed by 6 bases and 4 bases, with 12 bases remaining between them. The V gene's germline CDR1 is SNHLY and CDR2 FYNNEI. The CDR3 is 13 residues long. CDR3 bases: TGTGCCAGCAGGAAGGAGGTGGGCACTGAAGCTTTCTTT. Translated, it gives CASRKEVGTEAFF.

This clone was detected once. This chain joins TRBV24-1 and TRBJ2-1, with D possibly TRBD1 on 5 matching bases. This CDR3 contains 16 residues. Germline V gene data show CDR1 as KGHDR and CDR2 as SFDVKD. Trimming removed 3 bases at V and 1 base at J, with 12 bases between. The CDR3 coding sequence is TGTGCCACCAGTGATCCCGATAGGGGTTCCTACAATGAGCAGTTCTTC. It is translated as CATSDPDRGSYNEQFF.

The rearrangement uses TRBV5-4 and TRBJ2-7; D is undetermined. The germline V and J ends were trimmed by 0 bases and 7 bases, with 14 bases remaining between them. The CDR3 contains 14 residues. CDR1 is SGHNT, CDR2 YYREEE, per germline (reference sequence). The CDR3 nucleotides read TGTGCCAGCAGCTTGGGAAACCAGAGGAATGAGCAGTACTTC. This translates into CASSLGNQRNEQYF.

V usage is TRBV9 and J usage is TRBJ1-3; D not resolved. The CDR3 covers 14 residues. Germline V CDR1 and CDR2: SGDLS, YYNGEE. V was shortened by 0 bases and J by 2 bases, with 6 bases between the two germline ends. CDR3 in DNA: TGTGCCAGCAGCGTAGGAGGTCCTGGAAACACCATATATTTT. Its protein is CASSVGGPGNTIYF.

J is TRBJ1-6 and V is TRBV27, with 9 bases matching TRBD1. CDR3 length equals 16 residues. Per germline, CDR1 MNHEY and CDR2 SMNVEV (reference sequence). V gave up 3 bases and J gave up 7 bases; unmatched junction bases: 7. The CDR3 region is CASSFRRQGGNSPLHF. CDR3 coding DNA: TGTGCCAGCAGTTTTAGAAGACAGGGGGGGAATTCACCCCTCCACTTT.

The rearrangement joins TRBV24-1 to TRBJ2-7; TRBD1 aligns across 10 bases. CDR3 size: 15 residues. V trimming: 3 bases; J trimming: 5 bases; junction bases outside the gene matches: 6. CDR1 KGHDR and CDR2 SFDVKD come from the germline V gene. The CDR3 sequence: CATSDPGTGANEQYF. In DNA form, the CDR3 reads TGTGCCACCAGTGATCCGGGGACAGGGGCTAACGAGCAGTACTTC.

This rearrangement joins TRBV5-1 to TRBJ1-2; 7 positions match TRBD1. V dropped 3 bases and J dropped 3; count of bases not matched to a gene: 5. Germline V gene lookup returns CDR1 SGHRS and CDR2 YFSETQ. There are 14 residues in the CDR3. CDR3 region: CASSSLGTDYGYTF. The CDR3 DNA reads TGCGCCAGCAGCTCCCTCGGGACAGACTATGGCTACACCTTC.